A selection of T cell receptor beta chains follows, all from one sample in a study of CD4 T cells in relation to SARS-CoV-2 and coronaviruses. Their antigen targets remain unknown. TCRdb's copy holds only in-frame clones and misses some; the assay was immunoSEQ multiplex PCR. The sample holds tens of thousands of clones, 70% to 80% seen once. Sample: CD4+ T cells from PBMCs, cultured in vitro. The receptors originated from a human donor in good health. Both conserved end residues are part of each CDR3. The order of the fields is J gene, clone size, D gene, V gene, CDR3 protein, CDR3 DNA. D genes are given only for firm matches. Clone size appears in some rows only: once, few, many, or a class for an expanded clone.

>TRBJ2-5|-|TRBD2|TRBV18
CASSPGGVTQETQYF
TGTGCCAGCTCACCAGGGGGGGTGACACAAGAGACCCAGTACTTC
>TRBJ1-2|-|TRBD1|TRBV25-1
CASSEPGTGGNYGYTF
TGTGCCAGCAGTGAACCCGGGACAGGGGGCAACTATGGCTACACCTTC
>TRBJ2-3|-|-|TRBV6-6
CASSSHGGDTQYF
TGTGCCAGCAGTTCGCATGGGGGAGATACGCAGTATTTT
>TRBJ2-1|-|TRBD1|TRBV2
CASSGGQGTMDNEQFF
TGTGCCAGCAGTGGAGGACAGGGGACGATGGACAATGAGCAGTTCTTC
>TRBJ1-1|-|-|TRBV19
CASSREGLNTEAFF
TGTGCCAGTAGCCGAGAGGGCTTGAACACTGAAGCTTTCTTT
>TRBJ2-1|-|TRBD2|TRBV30
CAWSGWVASGNNEQFF
TGTGCCTGGAGTGGTTGGGTGGCTAGCGGAAACAATGAGCAGTTCTTC
>TRBJ2-1|-|TRBD2|TRBV5-6
CASSLERGLGSYNEQFF
TGTGCCAGCAGCTTGGAGCGGGGTCTCGGATCCTACAATGAGCAGTTCTTC
>TRBJ2-7|-|-|TRBV27
CASNPGGFSSYEQYF
TGTGCCAGCAACCCCGGTGGGTTTAGCTCCTACGAGCAGTACTTC
>TRBJ1-1|-|-|TRBV11-2
CASGEGGRATEAFF
TGTGCCAGCGGAGAGGGGGGCAGGGCCACTGAAGCTTTCTTT
>TRBJ2-3|-|-|TRBV3-1/TRBV3-2
CASSHFGSSTDTQYF
TGTGCCAGCAGCCATTTCGGGTCTAGCACAGATACGCAGTATTTT
>TRBJ2-2|-|TRBD2|TRBV4-2
CASSLSGSFTGELFF
TGTGCCAGCAGCCTTAGCGGGAGTTTTACCGGGGAGCTGTTTTTT
>TRBJ2-3|-|-|TRBV21-1
CASSSREGRGLDTDTQYF
TGTGCCAGCAGCTCTCGCGAAGGGCGAGGGCTTGACACAGATACGCAGTATTTT
>TRBJ2-1|-|TRBD2|TRBV5-1
CASSLRLAEYNEQFF
TGCGCCAGCAGCTTGAGACTAGCGGAATACAATGAGCAGTTCTTC
>TRBJ1-5|-|-|TRBV5-6
CASSLTGLDQPQHF
TGTGCCAGCAGCTTGACAGGGTTGGATCAGCCCCAGCATTTT
>TRBJ1-2|-|-|TRBV5-6
CASSLAQGSNYGYTF
TGTGCCAGCAGCTTGGCACAGGGATCCAACTATGGCTACACCTTC
>TRBJ2-1|few|-|TRBV5-8
CASSLGEPYNEQFF
TGTGCCAGCAGCTTGGGGGAACCCTACAATGAGCAGTTCTTC
>TRBJ1-5|-|-|TRBV5-8
CASTPEGYGDQPQHF
TGTGCCAGCACCCCCGAGGGATACGGTGATCAGCCCCAGCATTTT
>TRBJ2-7|-|-|TRBV4-1
CASSQVKQEAEQYF
TGCGCCAGCAGCCAAGTCAAACAGGAGGCCGAGCAGTACTTC
>TRBJ1-1|-|-|TRBV10-3
CAISSGGGTEAFF
TGTGCCATCAGTTCCGGGGGTGGAACTGAAGCTTTCTTT
>TRBJ1-3|once|-|TRBV4-1
CASSHSRTPGNTIYF
TGCGCCAGCAGCCATTCTAGAACCCCTGGGAACACCATATATTTT
>TRBJ2-1|-|-|TRBV6-5
CASSLRPPPLEQFF
TGTGCCAGCAGCCTCAGACCGCCTCCCTTGGAACAGTTCTTC
>TRBJ2-1|-|TRBD2|TRBV7-8
CASSLASGASGRLVEFF
TGTGCCAGCAGCTTAGCTAGCGGGGCTAGCGGGAGACTGGTTGAGTTCTTC
>TRBJ2-7|few|-|TRBV19
CASSIATGITQYF
TGTGCCAGTAGTATAGCCACCGGGATTACGCAGTACTTC
>TRBJ1-1|once|-|TRBV18
CASSPQGRTEAFF
TGTGCCAGCTCACCCCAGGGACGAACTGAAGCTTTCTTT
>TRBJ1-4|-|-|TRBV27
CASSFSGWEEKLFF
TGTGCCAGCAGTTTTTCCGGATGGGAGGAAAAACTGTTTTTT
>TRBJ2-7|-|-|TRBV7-6
CASSLAQWGSYEQYF
TGTGCCAGCAGCTTAGCGCAGTGGGGGTCCTACGAGCAGTACTTC
>TRBJ1-2|once|-|TRBV10-2
CASRTGPNYGYTF
TGCGCCAGCAGAACAGGGCCCAACTATGGCTACACCTTC
>TRBJ2-1|-|TRBD2|TRBV6-6
CASSPSGTSGVSSYNEQFF
TGTGCCAGCAGTCCATCCGGGACTAGCGGGGTGAGCTCCTACAATGAGCAGTTCTTC
>TRBJ2-1|-|-|TRBV18
CASSPPSGAKNEQFF
TGTGCCAGCTCACCCCCCAGCGGAGCCAAGAATGAGCAGTTCTTC
>TRBJ2-6|-|TRBD2|TRBV24-1
CATSEGRDAGANVLTF
TGTGCCACCAGTGAGGGGAGGGACGCCGGGGCCAACGTCCTGACTTTC
>TRBJ1-2|few|TRBD1|TRBV3-1/TRBV3-2
CASSQDLGNRGRGYTF
TGTGCCAGCAGCCAAGATCTTGGGAACAGGGGCCGTGGCTACACCTTC
>TRBJ2-7|-|-|TRBV21-1
CASSTINRDRVHEQYF
TGTGCCAGCAGCACGATTAACCGGGACAGGGTCCACGAGCAGTACTTC
>TRBJ2-7|-|-|TRBV18
CASSPRLGRVWEQYF
TGTGCCAGCTCACCACGTCTCGGGAGAGTGTGGGAGCAGTACTTC
>TRBJ1-1|-|-|TRBV2
CASDQLPNTEAFF
TGTGCCAGCGATCAACTTCCGAACACTGAAGCTTTCTTT
>TRBJ1-6|-|-|TRBV28
CASDPALTGSPLHF
TGTGCCAGCGACCCGGCCCTAACTGGGTCACCCCTCCACTTT
>TRBJ2-3|-|TRBD2|TRBV15
CATSREGSGIADTQYF
TGTGCCACCAGCAGGGAAGGTAGCGGGATCGCAGATACGCAGTATTTT
>TRBJ2-7|-|-|TRBV23-1
CASSHPPTSCEQYF
TGCGCCAGCAGTCACCCACCCACTAGCTGTGAGCAGTACTTC
>TRBJ2-5|-|-|TRBV10-3
CAIGTLQETQYF
TGTGCCATCGGGACACTACAAGAGACCCAGTACTTC
>TRBJ1-1|once|TRBD1|TRBV18
CASSPGQGASEAFF
TGTGCCAGCTCACCGGGACAGGGGGCGAGTGAAGCTTTCTTT
>TRBJ2-2|-|TRBD1|TRBV28
CASSLNRGLSGELFF
TGTGCCAGCAGTTTAAACAGGGGGCTTTCCGGGGAGCTGTTTTTT
>TRBJ1-2|few|-|TRBV6-5
CASSYFPANYGYTF
TGTGCCAGCAGTTACTTCCCAGCTAACTATGGCTACACCTTC
>TRBJ2-1|-|TRBD2|TRBV6-1
CASSEAALAGGNEQFF
TGTGCCAGCAGTGAAGCAGCACTAGCGGGAGGAAATGAGCAGTTCTTC
>TRBJ2-1|-|-|TRBV28
CASSRNPDNEQFF
TGTGCCAGCAGTAGGAACCCGGACAATGAGCAGTTCTTC
>TRBJ1-5|-|-|TRBV9
CASREGGASQPQHF
TGTGCCAGCAGGGAAGGGGGAGCAAGTCAGCCCCAGCATTTT
>TRBJ1-1|-|-|TRBV18
CASSPPGATEAFF
TGTGCCAGCTCACCCCCAGGGGCCACTGAAGCTTTCTTT
>TRBJ1-2|-|-|TRBV20-1
CIPSGRGTF
TGCATTCCCTCCGGACGGGGAACCTTC
>TRBJ2-7|-|TRBD1|TRBV3-1/TRBV3-2
CASSWDRDEQYF
TGTGCCAGCAGTTGGGACAGGGACGAGCAGTACTTC
>TRBJ2-7|-|TRBD2|TRBV4-1
CASSRLTSGSTYEQYF
TGCGCCAGCAGCCGCCTGACTAGCGGGAGTACCTACGAGCAGTACTTC
>TRBJ1-2|-|-|TRBV28
CAILQGGYTF
TGTGCCATTCTTCAAGGGGGCTACACCTTC
>TRBJ1-1|-|-|TRBV2
CAGHREFTEAFF
TGTGCCGGCCACAGGGAGTTCACTGAAGCTTTCTTT
>TRBJ1-1|-|TRBD1|TRBV30
CAWRRTGNTEAFF
TGTGCCTGGAGGCGGACAGGGAACACTGAAGCTTTCTTT